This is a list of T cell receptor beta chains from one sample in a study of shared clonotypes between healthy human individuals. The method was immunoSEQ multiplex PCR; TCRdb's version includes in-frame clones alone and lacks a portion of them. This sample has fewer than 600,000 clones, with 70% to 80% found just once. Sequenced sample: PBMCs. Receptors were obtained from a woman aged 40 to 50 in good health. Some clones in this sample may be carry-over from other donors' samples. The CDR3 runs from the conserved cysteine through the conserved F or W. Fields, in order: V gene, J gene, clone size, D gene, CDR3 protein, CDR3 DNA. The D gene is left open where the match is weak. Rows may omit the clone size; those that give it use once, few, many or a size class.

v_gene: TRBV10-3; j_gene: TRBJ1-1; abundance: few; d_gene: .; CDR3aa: CAISESTEGNTEAFF; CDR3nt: TGTGCCATCAGTGAGTCGACGGAGGGGAACACTGAAGCTTTCTTT
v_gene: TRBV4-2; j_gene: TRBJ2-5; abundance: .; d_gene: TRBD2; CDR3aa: CASSQVGQGGETQYF; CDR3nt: TGTGCCAGCAGCCAAGTGGGGCAGGGAGGGGAGACCCAGTACTTC
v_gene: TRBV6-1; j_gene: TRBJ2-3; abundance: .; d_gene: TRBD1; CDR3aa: CASKLQGATDTQYF; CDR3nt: TGTGCCAGCAAATTACAGGGGGCAACAGATACGCAGTATTTT
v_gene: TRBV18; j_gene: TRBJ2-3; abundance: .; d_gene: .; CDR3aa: CASSRRGITTDTQYF; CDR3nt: TGTGCCAGCTCACGGCGCGGGATTACTACAGATACGCAGTATTTT
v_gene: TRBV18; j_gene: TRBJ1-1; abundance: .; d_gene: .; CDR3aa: CASSPSVGGLVTEAFF; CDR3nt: TGTGCCAGCTCCCCTTCCGTGGGAGGGTTAGTTACTGAAGCTTTCTTT
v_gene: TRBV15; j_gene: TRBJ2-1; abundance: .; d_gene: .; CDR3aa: CATKPGQGTSGARNEQFF; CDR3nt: TGTGCCACCAAGCCGGGACAGGGGACTAGCGGTGCTAGAAATGAGCAGTTCTTC
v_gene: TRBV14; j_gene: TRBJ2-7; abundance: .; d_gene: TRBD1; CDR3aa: CASSPRTGLTYEQYF; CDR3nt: TGTGCCAGCAGCCCCCGGACAGGGCTTACCTACGAGCAGTACTTC
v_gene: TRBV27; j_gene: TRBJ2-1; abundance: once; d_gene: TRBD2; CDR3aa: CASSLWTSGNEQFF; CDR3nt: TGTGCCAGCAGTTTATGGACTAGCGGCAATGAGCAGTTCTTC
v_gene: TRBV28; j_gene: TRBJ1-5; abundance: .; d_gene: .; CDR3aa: CASRTGRYSNQPQHF; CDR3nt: TGTGCCAGCAGGACAGGCAGATATAGCAATCAGCCCCAGCATTTT
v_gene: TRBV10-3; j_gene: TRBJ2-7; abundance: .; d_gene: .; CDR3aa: CAISEPGRGWVQYF; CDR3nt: TGTGCCATCAGTGAACCTGGCAGGGGATGGGTGCAGTACTTC
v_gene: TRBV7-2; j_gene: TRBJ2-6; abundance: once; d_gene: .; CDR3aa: CASSPGESGANVLTF; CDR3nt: TGTGCCAGCAGCCCCGGGGAATCTGGGGCCAACGTCCTGACTTTC
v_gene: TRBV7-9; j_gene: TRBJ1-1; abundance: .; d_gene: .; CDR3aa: CASSSSGTDFMNTEAFF; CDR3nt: TGTGCCAGCAGCTCCTCCGGGACGGATTTCATGAACACTGAAGCTTTCTTT
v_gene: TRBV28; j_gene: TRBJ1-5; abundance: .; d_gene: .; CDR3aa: CASRDWGKSNQPQHF; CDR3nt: TGTGCCAGCAGGGACTGGGGTAAGAGCAATCAGCCCCAGCATTTT
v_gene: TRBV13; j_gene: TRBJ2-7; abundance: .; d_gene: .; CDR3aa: CASSSGLGEQYF; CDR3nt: TGTGCCAGCAGCTCAGGGTTGGGCGAGCAGTACTTC
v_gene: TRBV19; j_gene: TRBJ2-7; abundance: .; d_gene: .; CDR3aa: CASSTYGEQYF; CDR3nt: TGTGCCAGTAGTACCTATGGGGAGCAGTACTTC
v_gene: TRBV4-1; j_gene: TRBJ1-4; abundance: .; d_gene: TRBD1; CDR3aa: CASRGTGGMANEKLFF; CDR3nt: TGCGCCAGCCGTGGGACAGGGGGTATGGCTAATGAAAAACTGTTTTTT
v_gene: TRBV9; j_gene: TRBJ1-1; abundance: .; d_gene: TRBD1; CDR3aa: CASSETGGVSTEAFF; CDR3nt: TGTGCCAGCAGCGAAACAGGGGGCGTGAGCACTGAAGCTTTCTTT
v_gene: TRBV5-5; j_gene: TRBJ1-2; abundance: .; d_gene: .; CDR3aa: CASTTDGNYGYTF; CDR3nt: TGTGCCAGTACAACCGACGGAAACTATGGCTACACCTTC
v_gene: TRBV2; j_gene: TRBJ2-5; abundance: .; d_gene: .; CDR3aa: CASMWGANVQETQYF; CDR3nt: TGTGCCAGCATGTGGGGCGCGAACGTCCAAGAGACCCAGTACTTC
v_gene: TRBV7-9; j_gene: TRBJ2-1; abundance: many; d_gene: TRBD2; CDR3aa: CASSRGTSGSDEQFF; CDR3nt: TGTGCCAGCAGCCGCGGGACTAGCGGGAGCGATGAGCAGTTCTTC
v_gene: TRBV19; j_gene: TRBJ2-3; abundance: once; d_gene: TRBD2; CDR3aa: CASSSASGSTDTQYF; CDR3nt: TGTGCCAGTAGTAGCGCTAGCGGAAGCACAGATACGCAGTATTTT
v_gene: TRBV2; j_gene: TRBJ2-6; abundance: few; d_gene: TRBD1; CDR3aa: CASSGGDRGSGANVLTF; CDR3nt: TGTGCCAGCAGTGGGGGAGACAGGGGGTCTGGGGCCAACGTCCTGACTTTC
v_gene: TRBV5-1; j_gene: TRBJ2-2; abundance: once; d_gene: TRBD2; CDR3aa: CASSLGGLAGSGELFF; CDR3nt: TGCGCCAGCAGCTTGGGGGGACTAGCGGGATCCGGGGAGCTGTTTTTT
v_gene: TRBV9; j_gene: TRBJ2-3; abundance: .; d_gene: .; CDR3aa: CASSVALASTDTQYF; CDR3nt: TGTGCCAGCAGCGTTGCGCTAGCGTCCACAGATACGCAGTATTTT
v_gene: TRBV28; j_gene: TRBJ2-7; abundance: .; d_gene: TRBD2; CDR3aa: CASSLPKRPSGSFHEQYF; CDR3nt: TGTGCCAGCAGTTTACCCAAACGCCCTAGCGGGAGTTTCCACGAGCAGTACTTC
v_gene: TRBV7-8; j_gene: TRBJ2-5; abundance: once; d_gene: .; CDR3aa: CASSLAAAAQETQYF; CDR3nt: TGTGCCAGCAGCTTAGCGGCGGCAGCACAAGAGACCCAGTACTTC
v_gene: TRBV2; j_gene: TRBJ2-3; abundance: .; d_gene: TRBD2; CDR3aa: CASRLVLAGVTDTQYF; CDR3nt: TGTGCCAGCCGCTTGGTTCTAGCGGGAGTCACAGATACGCAGTATTTT
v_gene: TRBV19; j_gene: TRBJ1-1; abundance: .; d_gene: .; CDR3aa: CASSFRSGGTEAFF; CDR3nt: TGTGCCAGTAGTTTCCGGTCGGGTGGCACTGAAGCTTTCTTT
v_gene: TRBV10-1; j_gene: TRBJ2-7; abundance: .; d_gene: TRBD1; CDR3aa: CASSRGQRYEQYF; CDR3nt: TGCGCCAGCAGCAGGGGACAGCGCTACGAGCAGTACTTC
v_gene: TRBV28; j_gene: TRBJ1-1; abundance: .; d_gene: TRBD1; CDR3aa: CASSARGEGANTEAFF; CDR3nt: TGTGCCAGCAGCGCCAGAGGTGAGGGGGCGAATACTGAAGCTTTCTTT
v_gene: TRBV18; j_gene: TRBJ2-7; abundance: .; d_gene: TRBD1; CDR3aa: CASSPTGSYEQYF; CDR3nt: TGTGCCAGCTCACCGACAGGGTCCTACGAGCAGTACTTC
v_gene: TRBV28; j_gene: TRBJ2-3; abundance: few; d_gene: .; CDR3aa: CASSTSWPDTQYF; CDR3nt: TGTGCCAGCTCAACTAGCTGGCCAGATACGCAGTATTTT
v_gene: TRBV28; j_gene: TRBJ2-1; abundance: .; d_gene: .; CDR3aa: CASRPPAFPEQFF; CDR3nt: TGTGCCAGCAGACCCCCCGCTTTCCCCGAGCAGTTCTTC
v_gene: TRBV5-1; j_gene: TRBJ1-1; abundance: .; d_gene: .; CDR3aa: CASSLGQLTEAFF; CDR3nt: TGCGCCAGCAGCTTGGGGCAGCTCACTGAAGCTTTCTTT
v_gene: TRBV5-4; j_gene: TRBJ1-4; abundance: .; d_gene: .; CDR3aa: CASSHTLLGAPEKLFF; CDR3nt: TGTGCCAGCAGCCATACCCTCCTGGGAGCCCCTGAAAAACTGTTTTTT
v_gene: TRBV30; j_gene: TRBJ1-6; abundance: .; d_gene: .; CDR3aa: CAWARLAGGNSPLHF; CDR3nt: TGTGCCTGGGCTCGATTGGCGGGAGGGAATTCACCCCTCCACTTT
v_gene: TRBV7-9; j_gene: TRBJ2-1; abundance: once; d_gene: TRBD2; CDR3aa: CASSPTSGRARYNEQFF; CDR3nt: TGTGCCAGCAGCCCTACTAGCGGGAGGGCACGGTACAATGAGCAGTTCTTC
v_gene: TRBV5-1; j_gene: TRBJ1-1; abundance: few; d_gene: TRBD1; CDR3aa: CASSLRDRTEAFF; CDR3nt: TGCGCCAGCAGTCTCCGGGACAGGACTGAAGCTTTCTTT
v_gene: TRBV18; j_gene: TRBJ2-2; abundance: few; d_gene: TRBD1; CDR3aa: CASSPISTGVTGELFF; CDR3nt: TGTGCCAGCTCACCGATATCCACAGGGGTCACCGGGGAGCTGTTTTTT
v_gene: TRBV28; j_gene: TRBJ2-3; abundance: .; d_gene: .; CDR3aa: CASSSGGGGVTDTQYF; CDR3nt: TGTGCCAGCAGTTCAGGAGGAGGAGGGGTCACAGATACGCAGTATTTT
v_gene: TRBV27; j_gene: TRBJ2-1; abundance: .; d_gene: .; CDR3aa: CASSLYVSPSYEQFF; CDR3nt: TGTGCCAGCAGTTTATATGTAAGTCCCTCCTATGAGCAGTTCTTC
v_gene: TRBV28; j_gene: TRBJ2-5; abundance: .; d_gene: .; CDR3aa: CASSLGGALQETQYF; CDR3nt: TGTGCCAGCAGTCTCGGGGGCGCGTTACAAGAGACCCAGTACTTC
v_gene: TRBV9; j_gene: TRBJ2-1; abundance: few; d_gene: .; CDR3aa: CASSVGHVGSDEQFF; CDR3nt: TGTGCCAGCAGCGTAGGTCATGTGGGGTCAGATGAGCAGTTCTTC
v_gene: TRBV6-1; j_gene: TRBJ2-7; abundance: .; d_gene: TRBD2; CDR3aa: CASSVRGGSGRGEQYF; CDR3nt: TGTGCCAGCAGTGTAAGGGGTGGTAGCGGGAGAGGCGAGCAGTACTTC
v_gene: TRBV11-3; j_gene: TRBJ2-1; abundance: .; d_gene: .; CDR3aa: CASSDGTTIEQFF; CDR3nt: TGTGCCAGCAGCGACGGGACGACCATTGAGCAGTTCTTC
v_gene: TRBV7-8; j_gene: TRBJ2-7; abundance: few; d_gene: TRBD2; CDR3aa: CASSYVAGPGEQYF; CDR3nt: TGTGCCAGCAGCTATGTAGCGGGACCGGGAGAGCAGTACTTC
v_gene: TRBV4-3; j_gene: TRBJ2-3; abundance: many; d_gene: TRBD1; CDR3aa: CASSQGTGVDTQYF; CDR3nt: TGCGCCAGCAGCCAAGGGACAGGGGTAGATACGCAGTATTTT